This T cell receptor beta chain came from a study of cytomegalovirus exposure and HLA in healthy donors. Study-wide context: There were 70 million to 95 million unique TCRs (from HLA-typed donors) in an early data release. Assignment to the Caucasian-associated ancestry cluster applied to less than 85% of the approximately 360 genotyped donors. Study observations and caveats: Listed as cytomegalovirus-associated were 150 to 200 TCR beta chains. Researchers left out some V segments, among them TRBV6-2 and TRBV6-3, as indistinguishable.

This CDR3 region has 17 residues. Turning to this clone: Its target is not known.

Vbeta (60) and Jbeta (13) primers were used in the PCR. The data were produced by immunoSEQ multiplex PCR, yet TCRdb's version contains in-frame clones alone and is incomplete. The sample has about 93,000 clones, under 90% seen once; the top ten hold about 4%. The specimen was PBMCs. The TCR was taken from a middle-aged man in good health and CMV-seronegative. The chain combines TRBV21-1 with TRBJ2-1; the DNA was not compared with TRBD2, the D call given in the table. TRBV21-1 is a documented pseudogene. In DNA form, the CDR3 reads TGTGCCAGCAGCAAAGTCCGCGGGTGGGCTAGCGGGAGAGTCCGGATCTTC. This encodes CASSKVRGWASGRVRIF.